Detailed here is one TCR beta chain. Antigen specificity is unknown. The data originate from a study of cytomegalovirus exposure and HLA in healthy donors. Findings and limits, study-wide: The HLA-A and HLA-B alleles of most subjects were reportedly predicted accurately from TCR beta sequences. Cytomegalovirus-associated TCR beta chains were listed, numbering around 150. Clonal expansion was found to be greater in HLA-associated TCR beta chains than in equally common others in a later analysis. Under in vitro conditions, three CMV-associated chains were confirmed as specific for CMV antigens.

13 Jbeta primers and 60 Vbeta primers were used for the PCR. Generated by immunoSEQ multiplex PCR, the TCRdb table keeps only in-frame clones and is missing some. The sample records about 160,000 clones, about 81% being singletons. V shed 0 bases, J shed 4 bases, and the junction held 8 bases outside the gene matches. Germline values: CDR1 ENHRY, CDR2 SYGVKD. The CDR3 is 17 residues long. This sequence joins TRBV10-3 and TRBJ2-3, with TRBD2 identical over 9 bases. The receptor comes from a girl aged 2-10 years in good health and CMV-seropositive. Sequencing was performed on PBMCs. As DNA, the CDR3 is TGTGCCATCAGTGAGTCAACGGTTAGCGGGAGCCCAGATACGCAGTATTTT. This translates into CAISESTVSGSPDTQYF.